Included here is one TCR beta chain sequence, with context. The antigen it binds to is not known. Base quality data are lacking; no much larger clone is found one base away. V sheds 6 bases and J sheds 0 bases, leaving 16 bases between their ends. CDR1 and CDR2 are read off the germline V gene as SQVTM and ANQGSEA. Including the terminal cysteine and phenylalanine, the CDR3 comprises 15 residues. Only the CDR3 region is kept as DNA, spanning 45 bases read in frame from base 1. The source of the sample is a study of T cell repertoires in cytomegalovirus infection (dated by TCRdb to between 2018 and 2021). For the study in its entirety: Recently identified HLA-C-restricted CMV epitopes, whose presentation resists viral immunomodulation, were targeted by peptide stimulations together with well-studied HLA-B-restricted epitopes. The HLA type of each donor mattered for the analysis, because public TCR beta signatures pointed to carriage of CMV infection along with the matching HLA type. The research as a whole found: The ex vivo response was dominated by HLA-C-restricted CMV-specific TCR beta clonotypes, which also provided the single most frequent clonotype in two of eight donors. In both this cohort and an independent cohort of some 380 donors, the cumulative frequency of public TCR beta family members distinguished carriers of CMV infection plus the relevant HLA type.

Data came from an Illumina HiSeq 1500. TCRdb applied fastp at Q25 and MiXCR to the public reads, then kept only in-frame beta chains. Identical CDR3 protein sequences are pooled into one entry, listed with their most common genes and DNA. This sample gives about 570,000 distinct CDR3 sequences in total; approximately 40% of them show up just once. About 46% of the sample lies in the top ten. The sample's treatment or condition label, in plain terms: in vitro stimulation with specific CMV peptide epitopes to enrich CMV-specific T cells. The sample was cultured PBMCs, taken from culture after CMV antigen stimulation. The TCR originated in a human donor in good health (CMV status not recorded). Some clones in this sample may be carry-over from other donors' samples. Recombination connected TRBV29-1 to TRBJ2-3; the D gene is possibly TRBD1 or TRBD2, with 6 bases matching each. The DNA is TGCAGCGTGGAACGTCCGGGGGCTAGCACAGATACGCAGTATTTT. Translated, it reads CSVERPGASTDTQYF.